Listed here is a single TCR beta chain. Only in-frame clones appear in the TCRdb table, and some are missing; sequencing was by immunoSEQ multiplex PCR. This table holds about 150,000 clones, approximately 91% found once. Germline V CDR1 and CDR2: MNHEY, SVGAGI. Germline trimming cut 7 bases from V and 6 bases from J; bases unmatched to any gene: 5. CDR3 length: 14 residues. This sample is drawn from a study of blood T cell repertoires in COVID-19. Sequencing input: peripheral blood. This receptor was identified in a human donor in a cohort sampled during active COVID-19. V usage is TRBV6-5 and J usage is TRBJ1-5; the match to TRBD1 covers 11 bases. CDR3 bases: TGTGCCAGCACCGGACAGGGGGCGGGTCAGCCCCAGCATTTT. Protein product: CASTGQGAGQPQHF.